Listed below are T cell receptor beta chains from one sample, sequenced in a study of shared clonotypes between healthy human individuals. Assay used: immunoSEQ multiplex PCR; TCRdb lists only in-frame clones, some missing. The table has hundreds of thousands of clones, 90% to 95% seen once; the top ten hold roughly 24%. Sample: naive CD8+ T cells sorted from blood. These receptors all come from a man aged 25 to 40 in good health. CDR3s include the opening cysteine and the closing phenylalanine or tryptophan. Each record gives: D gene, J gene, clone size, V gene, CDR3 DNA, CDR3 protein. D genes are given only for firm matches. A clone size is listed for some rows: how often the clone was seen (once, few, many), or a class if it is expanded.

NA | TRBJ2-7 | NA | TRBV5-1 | TGCGCCAGCAGCTACCTGCCCTCAAGGTCGGACGAGCAGTACTTC | CASSYLPSRSDEQYF
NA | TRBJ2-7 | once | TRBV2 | TGTGCCTTCCGGACAGAATCCTACGAGCAGTACTTC | CAFRTESYEQYF
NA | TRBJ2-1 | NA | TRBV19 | TGTGCCAGTAGTATCCTAGTATCCTACAATGAGCAGTTCTTC | CASSILVSYNEQFF
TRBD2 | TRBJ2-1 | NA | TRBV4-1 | TGCGCCAGCAGCCAAAGATGGGCTAGCGGGAGCCTAGATGAGCAGTTCTTC | CASSQRWASGSLDEQFF
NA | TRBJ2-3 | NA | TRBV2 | TGTGCCAGCAGTGAATACCTAGCTGGAACTAGCACAGATACGCAGTATTTT | CASSEYLAGTSTDTQYF
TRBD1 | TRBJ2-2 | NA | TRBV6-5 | TGTGCCAGCAGTCAAACAGGGGCCGGGGAGCTGTTTTTT | CASSQTGAGELFF
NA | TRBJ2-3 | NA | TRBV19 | TGTGCCAGTGGCAAACTAAGCACAGATACGCAGTATTTT | CASGKLSTDTQYF
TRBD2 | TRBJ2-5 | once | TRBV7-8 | TGTGCCAGCAGCGACGGGACTAGCGGGAGGGCCCTCCAAGAGACCCAGTACTTC | CASSDGTSGRALQETQYF
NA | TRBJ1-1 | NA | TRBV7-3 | TGTGCCAGCAGCCTAATACGGGGTGAGGGCCGAACTGAAGCTTTCTTT | CASSLIRGEGRTEAFF
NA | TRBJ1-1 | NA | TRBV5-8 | TGTGCCAGCAGCTTGTGGGGCGCTGAAGCTTTCTTT | CASSLWGAEAFF
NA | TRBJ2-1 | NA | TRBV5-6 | TGTGCCAGCAGGTACGGGGGGCGGAATGAGCAGTTCTTC | CASRYGGRNEQFF
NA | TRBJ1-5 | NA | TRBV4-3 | TGCGCCAGCAGCCAAGATGTCTCTTTGGACAGCAATCAGCCCCAGCATTTT | CASSQDVSLDSNQPQHF
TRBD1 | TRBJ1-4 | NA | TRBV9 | TGTGCCAGCAGCCCGCGGGTCGGGACAGGGGGTGAAAAACTGTTTTTT | CASSPRVGTGGEKLFF
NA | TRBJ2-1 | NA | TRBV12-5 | TGTGCTAGTGGTTTGGATCCCCCAGGGTCCCAGCGCGAGCAGTTCTTC | CASGLDPPGSQREQFF
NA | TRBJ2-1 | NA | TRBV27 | TGTGCCAGCAAGGCTGGGCAGGTCCCGAATGAGCAGTTCTTC | CASKAGQVPNEQFF
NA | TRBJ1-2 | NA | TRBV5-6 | TGTGCCAGCAGCCCTGGGACCTCCTATGGCTACACCTTC | CASSPGTSYGYTF
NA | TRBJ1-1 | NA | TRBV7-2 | TGTGCCAGCAGCTTAATGGGACCTTCTGAAGCTTTCTTT | CASSLMGPSEAFF
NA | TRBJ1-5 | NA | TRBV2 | TGTGCCAGCAGTGATTGGGGGGACGGCCAGCCCCAGCATTTT | CASSDWGDGQPQHF
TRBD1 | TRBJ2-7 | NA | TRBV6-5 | TGTGCCAGCAGTTACGGGGACAGGGGGCAGCAGTACTTC | CASSYGDRGQQYF
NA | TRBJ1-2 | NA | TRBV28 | TGTGCCAGCAGTTTATGGACAGAAGCTAACTATGGCTACACCTTC | CASSLWTEANYGYTF
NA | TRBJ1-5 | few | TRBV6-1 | TGTGCCAGCAGTGAATTCTTCGCGTTGGGGCAGCCCCAGCATTTT | CASSEFFALGQPQHF
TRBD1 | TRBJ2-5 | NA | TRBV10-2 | TGCGCCAGCAGTGAATCCCCAGGGACAGCCCTTTGGACCCAGTACTTC | CASSESPGTALWTQYF
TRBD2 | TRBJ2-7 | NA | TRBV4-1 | TGCGCCAGCAGCCAAGGCTGGGGAGGGTCTAGCGAGCAGTACTTC | CASSQGWGGSSEQYF
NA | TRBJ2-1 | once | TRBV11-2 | TGTGCCAGCAGTTCGGGTTACAATGAGCAGTTCTTC | CASSSGYNEQFF
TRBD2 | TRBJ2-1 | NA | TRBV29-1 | TGCAGCGTTGTGGGACTAGCGGGAGGGCCCAGTAATGAGCAGTTCTTC | CSVVGLAGGPSNEQFF
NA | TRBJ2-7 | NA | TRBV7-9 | TGTGCCAGCAGCTCACCACCCCACGACGGGGTGACCTACGAGCAGTACTTC | CASSSPPHDGVTYEQYF
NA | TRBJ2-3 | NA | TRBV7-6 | TGTGCCAGCAGCCCCGAGTTCGCGGATACGCAGTATTTT | CASSPEFADTQYF
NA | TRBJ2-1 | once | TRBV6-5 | TGTGCCAGCAGCCAAAATCTCTACGAGCAGTTCTTC | CASSQNLYEQFF
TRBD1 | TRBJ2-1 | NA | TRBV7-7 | TGTGCCAGCAGCCCAATTAACGACAGGGACAATGAGCAGTTCTTC | CASSPINDRDNEQFF
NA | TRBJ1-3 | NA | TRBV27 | TGTGCCAGCAGTTCAAGATTTACCTTTGAGGGGGGATATTCAGGAAACACCATATATTTT | CASSSRFTFEGGYSGNTIYF
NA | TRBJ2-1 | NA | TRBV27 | TGTGCCAGCAGTTTATCTGCGGGGTGGAACAATGAGCAGTTCTTC | CASSLSAGWNNEQFF
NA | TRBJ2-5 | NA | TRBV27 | TGTGCCAGCAGTTTGAGTTTTACAGGAGGAGAGACCCAGTACTTC | CASSLSFTGGETQYF
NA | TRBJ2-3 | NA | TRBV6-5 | TGTGCCAGCAGTTTTGGCGGGAAAGTGGCAGATACGCAGTATTTT | CASSFGGKVADTQYF
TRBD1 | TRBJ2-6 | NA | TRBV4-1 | TGCGCCAGCAGCCAAGATCAGGGACAGGGGTTGTTCTCTGGGGCCAACGTCCTGACTTTC | CASSQDQGQGLFSGANVLTF
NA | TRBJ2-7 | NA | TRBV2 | TGTGCCAGCAGGGGGTCTAGAAACGAGCAGTACTTC | CASRGSRNEQYF
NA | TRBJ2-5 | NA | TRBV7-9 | TGTGCCAGCAGCCTCTTGCCAGGAGGAGGGCAGGGTGAGACCCAGTACTTC | CASSLLPGGGQGETQYF
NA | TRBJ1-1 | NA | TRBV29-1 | TGCAGCGTTGCCGGGCCTGAAGCTTTCTTT | CSVAGPEAFF
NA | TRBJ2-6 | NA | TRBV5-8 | TGTGCCAGCAGCATGAGGACCAACTCTGGGGCCAACGTCCTGACTTTC | CASSMRTNSGANVLTF
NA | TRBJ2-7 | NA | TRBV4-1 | TGCGCCAGCAGCCAAGTAACAGGGTTCCACGAGCAGTACTTC | CASSQVTGFHEQYF
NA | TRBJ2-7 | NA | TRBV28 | TGTGCCAGCAGTCCCCGGGACGGGACCTACGAGCAGTACTTC | CASSPRDGTYEQYF
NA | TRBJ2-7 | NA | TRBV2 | TGTGCCAGCAGTGGATTGCTCCCCTACGAGCAGTACTTC | CASSGLLPYEQYF
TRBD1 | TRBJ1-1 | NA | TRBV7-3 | TGTGCCAGCAGCCCCGGGACAGGGGACCGAGGGGCTGAAGCTTTCTTT | CASSPGTGDRGAEAFF
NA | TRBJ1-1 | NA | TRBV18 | TGTGCCAGCGGGGTTTCTAACACTGAAGCTTTCTTT | CASGVSNTEAFF
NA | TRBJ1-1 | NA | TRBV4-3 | TGCGCCAGCAGCCAAGCCATCGGGGAACAGCATGAAGCTTTCTTT | CASSQAIGEQHEAFF
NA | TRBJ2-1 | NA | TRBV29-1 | TGCAGCGTTGAATGGGTCCAAACGAATGAGCAGTTCTTC | CSVEWVQTNEQFF
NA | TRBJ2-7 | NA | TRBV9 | TGTGCCAGCAGCGTAGATACAGGCCTGGGCCTCTACGAGCAGTACTTC | CASSVDTGLGLYEQYF
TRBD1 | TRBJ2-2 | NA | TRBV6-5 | TGTGCCAGCAGTTACTCGAGGACAGGGAACACCGGGGAGCTGTTTTTT | CASSYSRTGNTGELFF
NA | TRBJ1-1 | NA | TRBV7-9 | TGTGCCAGCAGCTCATTAGGGGATCCTGAAGCTTTCTTT | CASSSLGDPEAFF
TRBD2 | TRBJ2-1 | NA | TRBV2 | TGTGCCAGCAGTCCCCTAGCGGGTGAGGATGAGCAGTTCTTC | CASSPLAGEDEQFF
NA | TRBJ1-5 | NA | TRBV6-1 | TGTGCCAGCAGTGAAGCATACAGGTTTAGCAATCAGCCCCAGCATTTT | CASSEAYRFSNQPQHF
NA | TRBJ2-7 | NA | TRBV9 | TGTGCCAGCAGCGTAGGAGGTTTCGACGAGCAGTACTTC | CASSVGGFDEQYF
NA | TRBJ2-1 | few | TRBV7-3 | TGTGCCAGCAGCCCCGGCACCCAGCAGTTCTTC | CASSPGTQQFF
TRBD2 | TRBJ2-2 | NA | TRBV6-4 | TGTGCCAGCAGTCGACTAGCGGGAGTCGACGGGGAGCTGTTTTTT | CASSRLAGVDGELFF
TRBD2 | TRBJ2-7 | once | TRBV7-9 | TGTGCCAGCAGCCCGCAACTAGCGGGAGGGTACGAGCAGTACTTC | CASSPQLAGGYEQYF
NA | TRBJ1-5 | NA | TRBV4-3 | TGCGCCAGCAGCCCCCGCGGGGCGAGACAGCCCCAGCATTTT | CASSPRGARQPQHF
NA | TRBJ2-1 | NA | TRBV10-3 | TGTGCCACACTTCTTGACGGAGGGGAAGTCAATGAGCAGTTCTTC | CATLLDGGEVNEQFF
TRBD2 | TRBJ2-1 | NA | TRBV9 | TGTGCCAGCAGCGTAGGATGGTTAGCGGGAGGTAACAATGAGCAGTTCTTC | CASSVGWLAGGNNEQFF
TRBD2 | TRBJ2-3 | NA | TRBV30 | TGTGCCTGGAATGAGGGACTAGCGGGAGCAGATACGCAGTATTTT | CAWNEGLAGADTQYF